A selection of T cell receptor beta chains follows, all from one sample in a study of radiotherapy plus CTLA-4 blockade in lung cancer. Using immunoSEQ multiplex PCR, the repertoire was profiled, and TCRdb retains in-frame clones only, with some absent. The sample has approximately 41,000 clones, 60% to 80% seen once. Material: peripheral blood, obtained from a patient treated with radiotherapy plus ipilimumab. These receptors came from a human donor with non-small cell lung cancer who had stable disease on radiotherapy plus ipilimumab. The CDR3 runs from the conserved cysteine through the conserved F or W. The D gene is left open where the match is weak. Expanded clones are given a class, and other clones once, few, many or no size at all.

D,J,size,V,DNA,CDR3
TRBD1,TRBJ1-2,.,TRBV11-2,TGTGCCAGCAGCCACTCACGGGACAGAAGTGGCTACACCTTC,CASSHSRDRSGYTF
.,TRBJ1-6,.,TRBV5-1,TGCGCCAGCAGCTTGGCTCAAGCAGGGATGGGCTCACCCCTCCACTTT,CASSLAQAGMGSPLHF
.,TRBJ2-3,.,TRBV2,TGTGCCAACCCGCAAGGAGCCACAGATACGCAGTATTTT,CANPQGATDTQYF
.,TRBJ2-1,.,TRBV20-1,TGCAGTGCGATCCAGGGAAAACGGCAGTTCTTC,CSAIQGKRQFF
.,TRBJ1-5,.,TRBV27,TGTGCCAGCAGTTCAGGGGTAGGGACGGGGGGCGGTCAGCCCCAGCATTTT,CASSSGVGTGGGQPQHF
.,TRBJ2-5,once,TRBV10-1,TGCGCCAGCAGTGAGGACCCAGGGGTCCAAGAGACCCAGTACTTC,CASSEDPGVQETQYF
.,TRBJ1-5,.,TRBV15,TGTGCCACCAGTCGTAATCGCAATCAGCCCCAGCATTTT,CATSRNRNQPQHF
TRBD2,TRBJ2-3,.,TRBV14,TGTGCCAGCAGCCAACAGCGGGGCAGCACAGATACGCAGTATTTT,CASSQQRGSTDTQYF
.,TRBJ1-2,.,TRBV7-2,TGTGCCAGCAGCTTGGGGGGGGGAGGCTATGGCTACACCTTC,CASSLGGGGYGYTF
.,TRBJ1-1,.,TRBV6-5,TGTGCCAGCAGTACACAGATGAACACTGAAGCTTTCTTT,CASSTQMNTEAFF
.,TRBJ2-5,.,TRBV5-1,TGCGCCAGCAGCACCCCGGGGGAAGAGACCCAGTACTTC,CASSTPGEETQYF
TRBD1,TRBJ2-2,.,TRBV6-1,TGTGCCAGCAGGGACAGGGGGCGCGCCGGGGAGCTGTTTTTT,CASRDRGRAGELFF
.,TRBJ1-2,.,TRBV9,TGTGCCAGCAGCGTAACTGTGAACTATGGCTACACCTTC,CASSVTVNYGYTF
.,TRBJ2-7,.,TRBV6-6,TGTGCCAGCAGTTACCGGGGGGCCGACTACGAGCAGTACTTC,CASSYRGADYEQYF
TRBD1,TRBJ1-2,.,TRBV13,TGTGCCAGCAGCCGACAGGGGATGGAAGGCTACACCTTC,CASSRQGMEGYTF
.,TRBJ2-3,few,TRBV11-2,TGTGCCAGCAGCTTAGACGGAGGGAAGGCAGATACGCAGTATTTT,CASSLDGGKADTQYF
.,TRBJ1-1,.,TRBV5-6,TGTGCCAGCAGCTCCACAAGGAGGGACACTGAAGCTTTCTTT,CASSSTRRDTEAFF
.,TRBJ2-3,.,TRBV29-1,TGCAGCGTTGAGGGACAAAAGGCAGATACGCAGTATTTT,CSVEGQKADTQYF
TRBD1,TRBJ1-1,.,TRBV2,TGTGCCAGCAGACTGACAGGGGGCAACACTGAAGCTTTCTTT,CASRLTGGNTEAFF
TRBD1,TRBJ1-6,.,TRBV2,TGTGCCAGCAGGGGACAGGGGGCCTCCTATAATTCACCCCTCCACTTT,CASRGQGASYNSPLHF
TRBD1,TRBJ1-4,.,TRBV19,TGTGCCAGTACGACCTGGACAGGGGCTGCAACTAATGAAAAACTGTTTTTT,CASTTWTGAATNEKLFF
.,TRBJ1-5,once,TRBV29-1,TGCAGCGTAGCCGAAGGGGAAAGCAATCAGCCCCAGCATTTT,CSVAEGESNQPQHF
.,TRBJ1-2,once,TRBV7-9,TGTGCCAGCAGCGAACATATGGCAGCGTATGGCTACACCTTC,CASSEHMAAYGYTF
.,TRBJ1-2,.,TRBV7-9,TGTGCCAGCAGCAGAGGACAGCGAGAAGGCTACACCTTC,CASSRGQREGYTF
.,TRBJ1-3,once,TRBV30,TGTGCCTTTTCTAGGAGTTTCTCTGGAAACACCATATATTTT,CAFSRSFSGNTIYF
.,TRBJ1-5,.,TRBV5-5,TGTGCCAGCAGCCAACGGGTCAGTCTAGAATTAGGTCAGCCCCAGCATTTT,CASSQRVSLELGQPQHF
.,TRBJ2-6,few,TRBV30,TGTGCCTGGAGTGTGGTTGCTCTGTTCCGGTCTGGGGCCAACGTCCTGACTTTC,CAWSVVALFRSGANVLTF
.,TRBJ2-1,few,TRBV7-9,TGTGCCAGCAGCGCCCGGGGTCGAGTCAACAATGAGCAGTTCTTC,CASSARGRVNNEQFF
.,TRBJ1-2,.,TRBV18,TGTGCCAGCCGGTCAGGGTTGGACTATGGCTACACCTTC,CASRSGLDYGYTF
.,TRBJ1-3,.,TRBV7-9,TGTGCCAGCAGCTTAGCCATGGGACACCTCGGGGACACCATATATTTT,CASSLAMGHLGDTIYF
.,TRBJ2-5,.,TRBV7-2,TGTGCCAGCAGCCGCGAGGGCGAGCGGGAGTACTTC,CASSREGEREYF
TRBD2,TRBJ2-7,.,TRBV5-5,TGTGCCAGCAGGGGAGGGGCAGGCGAGCAGTACTTC,CASRGGAGEQYF
.,TRBJ2-4,.,TRBV1,TGCACCAGCAGCGCGGACAGGGCAAAAGGAGAGTGGAACATTCAGTACTTC,CTSSADRAKGEWNIQYF
TRBD1,TRBJ2-7,.,TRBV5-5,TGTGCCAGCAGCTTAGGGACAGGGGGCACGTACTTC,CASSLGTGGTYF
TRBD1,TRBJ2-1,.,TRBV11-3,TGTGCCAGCAGGTGGGGACAGGGGGACGTTAATGAGCAGTTCTTC,CASRWGQGDVNEQFF
TRBD1,TRBJ1-4,few,TRBV23-1,TGCGCCAGCAGTCAAGGGACAGGACTTCGGGAAAAACTGTTTTTT,CASSQGTGLREKLFF
TRBD2,TRBJ2-5,.,TRBV18,TGTGCCAGCTCACCACCCGCGGGGGGGCGAGAGACCCAGTACTTC,CASSPPAGGRETQYF
.,TRBJ1-2,.,TRBV6-1,TGTGCCAGCAGTACCCTGGACGGGAGGCCAGGGGGCTACACCTTC,CASSTLDGRPGGYTF
.,TRBJ1-4,.,TRBV4-3,TGCGCCAGCAGCCGTCAGGGCGGGGGAAATGAAAAACTGTTTTTT,CASSRQGGGNEKLFF
TRBD1,TRBJ2-7,.,TRBV7-8,TGTGCCAGCAGCGTATCGACAGGGTTGGGGAACGAGCAGTACTTC,CASSVSTGLGNEQYF
TRBD1,TRBJ1-2,.,TRBV11-2,TGTGCCAGCAGCTTAGGGGCAGGGGGATTGAATGGCTACACCTTC,CASSLGAGGLNGYTF
TRBD1,TRBJ2-1,.,TRBV30,TGTGCCTGGATAGGGGACAGGGTGGCCTACAATGAGCAGTTCTTC,CAWIGDRVAYNEQFF
.,TRBJ1-2,.,TRBV2,TGTGCCAGCAGTGAAGAGGGACTCTATGACTACACCTTC,CASSEEGLYDYTF
TRBD2,TRBJ2-3,.,TRBV2,TGTGCCAGCAGTGTCTGGGACTACACAGATACGCAGTATTTT,CASSVWDYTDTQYF
.,TRBJ2-3,.,TRBV2,TGTGCCAGCAGCTATGCTCAGAGCGCAGATACGCAGTATTTT,CASSYAQSADTQYF
TRBD1,TRBJ1-5,.,TRBV19,TGTGCCAGTAGTAGCGGACAGGGTACTTTGAGCCAGCCCCAGCATTTT,CASSSGQGTLSQPQHF
TRBD2,TRBJ2-5,.,TRBV6-1,TGTGCCAGCAGCCCCGGGACTAAGGGAGAGACCCAGTACTTC,CASSPGTKGETQYF
.,TRBJ1-2,.,TRBV18,TGTGCCAGCTCACCAGAACAGGGCTGGGGCTACACCTTC,CASSPEQGWGYTF
TRBD1,TRBJ1-6,.,TRBV6-1,TGTGCCAGCAAGACAGGGTGGCTCTATAATTCACCCCTCCACTTT,CASKTGWLYNSPLHF
.,TRBJ2-1,.,TRBV21-1,TGTGCCAGCCGCGCAAAGCTAGCGGGCTACAATGAGCAGTTCTTC,CASRAKLAGYNEQFF
.,TRBJ1-2,.,TRBV6-5,TGTGCCAGCAGTTACGGACAGTACTATGGCTACACCTTC,CASSYGQYYGYTF
TRBD2,TRBJ2-7,.,TRBV19,TGTGCCAGTAGGGAGGGACTAGCGATAACCTACGAGCAGTACTTC,CASREGLAITYEQYF
TRBD1,TRBJ1-2,.,TRBV7-3,TGTGCCAGCAGCTTAGGGACAGGGAACTATGGCTACACCTTC,CASSLGTGNYGYTF